A selection of T cell receptor beta chains follows, all from one sample in a study of OX40 agonist ivuxolimab in advanced cancers. Using immunoSEQ multiplex PCR, the repertoire was profiled, and TCRdb retains in-frame clones only, with some absent. The repertoire holds some 14,000 clones, with 75% to 90% as singletons. The sample here was CD4+ or CD8+ T cells sorted from blood, taken in a trial of the OX40 agonist ivuxolimab. Every receptor here comes from an adult with an advanced solid tumor such as melanoma, head and neck, liver or kidney cancer. CDR3s include the opening cysteine and the closing phenylalanine or tryptophan. Fields, in order: J gene, V gene, clone size, CDR3 protein. Clone size is given for some rows only: seen once, a few or many times, or a class if the clone is expanded.

j_gene: TRBJ2-3
v_gene: TRBV6-9
abundance: -
CDR3aa: CASSYGAGEADTQYF

j_gene: TRBJ1-5
v_gene: TRBV4-1
abundance: -
CDR3aa: CASSLGVRDSNQPQHF

j_gene: TRBJ2-7
v_gene: TRBV4-1
abundance: -
CDR3aa: CASSQDPGLYEQYF

j_gene: TRBJ1-5
v_gene: TRBV19
abundance: -
CDR3aa: CASSIYSGQINQPQHF

j_gene: TRBJ2-5
v_gene: TRBV19
abundance: -
CDR3aa: CASRYRGRGGETQYF

j_gene: TRBJ2-1
v_gene: TRBV9
abundance: -
CDR3aa: CASSGENGRAPEGSYNEQFF

j_gene: TRBJ2-3
v_gene: TRBV5-1
abundance: -
CDR3aa: CASLQGAGTDTQYF

j_gene: TRBJ2-2
v_gene: TRBV4-2
abundance: -
CDR3aa: CASSPTSGGDTGELFF

j_gene: TRBJ1-1
v_gene: TRBV28
abundance: -
CDR3aa: CASSFVENTEAFF

j_gene: TRBJ2-3
v_gene: TRBV9
abundance: -
CDR3aa: CASSVGRSTDTQYF

j_gene: TRBJ2-7
v_gene: TRBV4-2
abundance: once
CDR3aa: CASSQEETSSYEQYF

j_gene: TRBJ2-1
v_gene: TRBV11-3
abundance: -
CDR3aa: CASSRQGQKLGEQFF

j_gene: TRBJ1-2
v_gene: TRBV11-2
abundance: -
CDR3aa: CASSPGAGSHYGYTF

j_gene: TRBJ1-1
v_gene: TRBV4-1
abundance: -
CDR3aa: CASSQRGRGAEAFF

j_gene: TRBJ1-1
v_gene: TRBV4-1
abundance: -
CDR3aa: CASSQVSPNTEAFF

j_gene: TRBJ1-1
v_gene: TRBV28
abundance: -
CDR3aa: CASSLSRGTEAFF

j_gene: TRBJ2-7
v_gene: TRBV11-2
abundance: -
CDR3aa: CASSSNPYEQYF

j_gene: TRBJ2-1
v_gene: TRBV4-2
abundance: -
CDR3aa: CASSLSSGSSYNEQFF

j_gene: TRBJ2-2
v_gene: TRBV11-2
abundance: -
CDR3aa: CASSPHSGGNTGELFF

j_gene: TRBJ2-7
v_gene: TRBV6-1
abundance: medium-sized
CDR3aa: CASSAGQAISYEQYF

j_gene: TRBJ2-1
v_gene: TRBV9
abundance: medium-sized
CDR3aa: CASSVDLLAGNEQFF

j_gene: TRBJ1-5
v_gene: TRBV4-1
abundance: -
CDR3aa: CASSRTGTDNQPQHF